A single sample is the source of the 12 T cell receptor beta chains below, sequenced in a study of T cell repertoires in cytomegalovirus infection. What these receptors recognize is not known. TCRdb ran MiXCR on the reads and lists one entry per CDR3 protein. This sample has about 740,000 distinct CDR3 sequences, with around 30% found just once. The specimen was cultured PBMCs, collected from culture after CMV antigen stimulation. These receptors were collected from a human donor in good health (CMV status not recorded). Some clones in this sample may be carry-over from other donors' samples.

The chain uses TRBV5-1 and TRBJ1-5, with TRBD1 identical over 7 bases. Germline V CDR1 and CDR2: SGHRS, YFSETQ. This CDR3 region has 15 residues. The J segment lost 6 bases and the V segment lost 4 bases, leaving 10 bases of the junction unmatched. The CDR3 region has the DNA TGCGCCAGCAGCCAGGGGACAGCGGCTGGTCAGCCCCAGCATTTT. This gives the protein CASSQGTAAGQPQHF.

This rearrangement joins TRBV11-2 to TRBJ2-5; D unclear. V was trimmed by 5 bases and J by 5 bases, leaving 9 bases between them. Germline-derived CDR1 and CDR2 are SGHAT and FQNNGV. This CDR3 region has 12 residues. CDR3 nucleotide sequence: TGTGCCAGCAGCGTACAGAGGGAGACCCAGTACTTC. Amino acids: CASSVQRETQYF.

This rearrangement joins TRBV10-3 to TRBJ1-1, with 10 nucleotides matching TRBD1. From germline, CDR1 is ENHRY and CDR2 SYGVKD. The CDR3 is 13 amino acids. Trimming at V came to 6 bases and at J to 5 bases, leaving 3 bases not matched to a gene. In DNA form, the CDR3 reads TGTGCCATCAGGGGACAGGGGTCGACTGAAGCTTTCTTT. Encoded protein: CAIRGQGSTEAFF.

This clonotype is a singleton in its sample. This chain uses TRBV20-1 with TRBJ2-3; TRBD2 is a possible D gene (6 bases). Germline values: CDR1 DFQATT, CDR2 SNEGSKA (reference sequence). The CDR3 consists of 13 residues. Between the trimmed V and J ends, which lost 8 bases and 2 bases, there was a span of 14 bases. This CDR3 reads CSPLADNTDTQYF. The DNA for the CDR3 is TGCAGTCCACTAGCAGACAACACAGATACGCAGTATTTT.

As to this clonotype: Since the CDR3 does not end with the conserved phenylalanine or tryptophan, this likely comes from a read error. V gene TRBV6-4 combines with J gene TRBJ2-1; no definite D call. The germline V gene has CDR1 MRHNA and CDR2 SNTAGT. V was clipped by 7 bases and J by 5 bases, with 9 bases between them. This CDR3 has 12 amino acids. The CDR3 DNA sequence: TGTGCCAGCAAGGGATTAGACAATGAGCAGTTCTAC. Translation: CASKGLDNEQFY.

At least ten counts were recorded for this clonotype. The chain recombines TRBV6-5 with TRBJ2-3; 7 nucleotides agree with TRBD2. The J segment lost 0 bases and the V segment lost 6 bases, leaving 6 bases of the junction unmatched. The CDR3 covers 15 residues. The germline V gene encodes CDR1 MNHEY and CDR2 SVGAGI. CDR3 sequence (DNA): TGTGCCAGCAGCTACAGCGGGACTAGCACAGATACGCAGTATTTT. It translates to CASSYSGTSTDTQYF.

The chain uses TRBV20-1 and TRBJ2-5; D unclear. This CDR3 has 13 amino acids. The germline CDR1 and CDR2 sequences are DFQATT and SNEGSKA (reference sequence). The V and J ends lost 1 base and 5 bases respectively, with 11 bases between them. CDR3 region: CSARVAGPETQYF. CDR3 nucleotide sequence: TGCAGTGCTAGAGTTGCAGGTCCGGAGACCCAGTACTTC.

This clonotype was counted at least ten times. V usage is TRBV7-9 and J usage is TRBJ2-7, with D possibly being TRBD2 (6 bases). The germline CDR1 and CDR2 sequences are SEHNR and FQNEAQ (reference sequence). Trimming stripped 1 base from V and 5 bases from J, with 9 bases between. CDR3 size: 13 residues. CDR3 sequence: CASSLEGGHEQYF. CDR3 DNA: TGTGCCAGCAGCTTAGAAGGAGGGCACGAGCAGTACTTC.

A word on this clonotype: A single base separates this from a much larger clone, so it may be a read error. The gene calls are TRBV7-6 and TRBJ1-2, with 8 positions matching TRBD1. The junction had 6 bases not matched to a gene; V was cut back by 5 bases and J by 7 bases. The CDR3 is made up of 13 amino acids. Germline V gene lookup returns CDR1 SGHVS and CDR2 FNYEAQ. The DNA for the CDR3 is TGTGCCAGCAGCAATGGACAGGGAGGTGGCTACACCTTC. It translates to CASSNGQGGGYTF.

CDR3 residues: CASSLAQGALVEQYF. The CDR3 coding sequence is TGTGCCAGCAGCTTAGCCCAGGGGGCCCTGGTCGAGCAGTACTTC. V gene TRBV7-4 combines with J gene TRBJ2-7, with 8 bases aligning to TRBD1. CDR1 and CDR2 from the germline V gene are SGHVT and SQSDAQ. The CDR3 runs to 15 residues. V shed 0 bases, J shed 6 bases, and the junction held 7 bases outside the gene matches.

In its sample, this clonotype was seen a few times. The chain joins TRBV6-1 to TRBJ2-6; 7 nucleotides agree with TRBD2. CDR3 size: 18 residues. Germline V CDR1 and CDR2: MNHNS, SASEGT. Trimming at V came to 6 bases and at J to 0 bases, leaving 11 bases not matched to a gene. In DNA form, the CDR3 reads TGTGCCAGCAGATCCCGGGAGGCCCCGAGCTCTGGGGCCAACGTCCTGACTTTC. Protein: CASRSREAPSSGANVLTF.

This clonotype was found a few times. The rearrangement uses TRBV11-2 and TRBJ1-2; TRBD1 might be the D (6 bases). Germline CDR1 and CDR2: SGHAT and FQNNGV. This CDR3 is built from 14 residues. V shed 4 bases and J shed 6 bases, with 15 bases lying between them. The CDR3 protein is CASSSRRDKNGYTF. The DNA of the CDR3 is TGTGCCAGCAGCTCCAGAAGGGACAAAAATGGCTACACCTTC.